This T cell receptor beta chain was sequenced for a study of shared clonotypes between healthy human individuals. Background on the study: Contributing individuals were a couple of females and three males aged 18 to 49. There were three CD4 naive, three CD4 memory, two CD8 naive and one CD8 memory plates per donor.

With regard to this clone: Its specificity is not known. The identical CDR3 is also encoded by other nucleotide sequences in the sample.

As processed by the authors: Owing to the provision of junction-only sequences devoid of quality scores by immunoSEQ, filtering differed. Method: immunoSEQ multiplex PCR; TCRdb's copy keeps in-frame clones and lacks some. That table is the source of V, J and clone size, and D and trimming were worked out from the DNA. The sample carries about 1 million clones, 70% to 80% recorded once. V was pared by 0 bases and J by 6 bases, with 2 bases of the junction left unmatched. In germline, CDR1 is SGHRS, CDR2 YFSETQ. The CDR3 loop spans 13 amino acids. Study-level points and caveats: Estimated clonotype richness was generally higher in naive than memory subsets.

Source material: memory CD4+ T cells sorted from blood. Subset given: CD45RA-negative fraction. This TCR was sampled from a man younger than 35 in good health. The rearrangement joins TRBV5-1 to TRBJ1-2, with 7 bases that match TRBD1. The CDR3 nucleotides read TGCGCCAGCAGCTTGGGACAGGGACATGGCTACACCTTC. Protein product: CASSLGQGHGYTF.